This TCR beta chain came from a study of cytomegalovirus exposure and HLA in healthy donors. CDR1 and CDR2 (germline): SEHNR, FQNEAQ (reference sequence). V was pared by 5 bases and J by 5 bases, with 16 bases between. This CDR3 has 14 residues. PCR was performed using 60 Vbeta and 13 Jbeta primers. TCRdb keeps only in-frame clones here, not all; method: immunoSEQ multiplex PCR. The data hold roughly 160,000 clones, with 77% observed a single time. This TCR was recovered from a woman aged 30 to 39 in good health and CMV-seronegative. This chain joins TRBV7-9 and TRBJ2-7, with a tentative D call TRBD2 (6 bases). Source material: PBMCs. CDR3 sequence: CASSTRTTGDEQYF. CDR3 nucleotides: TGTGCCAGCAGCACCCGGACTACGGGTGACGAGCAGTACTTC. The variable domain in full, completed from reference TRBV7-9 and TRBJ2-7, reads DTGVSQNPRHKITKRGQNVTFRCDPISEHNRLYWYRQTLGQGPEFLTYFQNEAQLEKSRLLSDRFSAERPKGSFSTLEIQRTEQGDSAMYLCASSTRTTGDEQYFGPGTRLTVT.